The clone carrying this T cell receptor (beta chain) was detected once. As yet, its antigen is unknown. A much larger clonotype is one base distant, so this may be a read error. The record originates from a study of tumor and adjacent non-tumor tissue in lung cancer. Background on the study: The patients, about nine men and 5 women, were roughly 31 to 80 with stage I to III disease.

This sample's RNA came from whole unsorted tissue. The library came from three nested PCR rounds adapted from ARM-PCR protocols. Using its own MiXCR run on the multiplex PCR reads, TCRdb lists one record per CDR3 protein. This table has roughly 200,000 distinct CDR3 sequences, about two thirds appearing once. CDR3 length: 14 residues. The germline V gene has CDR1 MNHNS and CDR2 SASEGT. Trimming stripped 7 bases from V and 4 bases from J, with 16 bases between. Findings and caveats of the study: Significantly higher TCR diversity was found in tumor than normal lung. Normal lung showed higher cumulative top 100 clone frequency than tumor.

The receptor comes from a man between 60 and 70 years old with non-small cell lung cancer. The chain carries TRBV6-1 and TRBJ1-2, with D unclear. Sequencing was carried out using lung tumor tissue. The DNA of the CDR3 is TGTGCCAGCATTCAAGAGAAGGGCCCCTATGGCTACACCTTC. It is translated as CASIQEKGPYGYTF.